Reported below is one TCR beta chain. Its cognate antigen has yet to be identified. No base quality values were provided; no much bigger clone lies one nucleotide off. The CDR3 sequence holds 13 residues, the cysteine and phenylalanine included. Only the CDR3 DNA is retained, 39 bases long and in frame from the first base. V is clipped by 6 bases and J by 2 bases, and the sequence between their germline boundaries is 7 bases long. CDR1 is given as SNHLY and CDR2 as FYNNEI, both from the germline V gene. The cohort was made up of 500 to 800 healthy bone marrow donors. Cohort members were all nominally healthy when sampled, although unrecorded immune exposures were likely present. The donor tested CMV seronegative and was one of the 352 seronegative cohort members. A peripheral blood sample was collected from each donor, and TCR beta sequencing was performed on peripheral blood mononuclear cells. Genomic DNA was extracted from the blood cell samples with the Qiagen DNeasy Blood Extraction Kit.

The data were taken from a study of cytomegalovirus exposure and HLA in healthy donors (TCRdb year 2017). Looking at the study overall: An earlier analysis of several hundred of the donors reported more than 250 Gb of sequence data and around 110 million unique TCR beta sequences from 190 million or so T cells. Roughly 300 gigabases of sequencing data and 91 million or so unique TCR sequences made up an early release that covered roughly 670 HLA-typed donors. Of the roughly 400 genotyped donors, roughly 85% fell in the genetic ancestry cluster associated with self-reported Caucasian donors. The aim of the study was to test whether cataloging public T cell receptors could identify signatures of past pathogen exposure. The study profiled the T cell repertoires of 550 to 700 subjects by immunosequencing and related them to cytomegalovirus serostatus. In addition to the first cohort of around 670 subjects, a separate validation cohort of about 120 different subjects was used. The study combined high-throughput TCR immunosequencing, statistical association of individual TCRs with disease status, and machine learning to predict cytomegalovirus infection status. To study patterns of TCR occurrence, a later analysis re-analyzed previously published TCR beta repertoires from 700 or so donors and added high-resolution HLA genotyping. Rather than drawing on any new phenotypic data, the later analysis identified candidate immune exposures from TCR beta sequences and the way those sequences occurred across donors. An earlier analysis of some 500 of the donors used high-throughput TCR beta sequencing to judge whether each TCR beta V gene segment behaved as functional or pseudogenic. Donor age, sex, ethnicity and CMV serostatus were compiled together with the repertoire data. A later genetic analysis took genome-wide SNP genotypes for about 55% of the 666 donors and used that subset as a discovery cohort. Every discovery cohort repertoire had been produced on one sequencing platform. Both class I and class II loci were covered by HLA typing, at four-digit resolution. Typing coverage differed by locus: A, B, C, DRB1 and DQB1 were typed in roughly 629-630 donors, DQA1 in 500 to 550, DPA1 in approximately 610, and DPB1 in roughly 470. Five DR-DQ haplotypes were handled as single units for association and clustering, since linkage in the cohort was strong. On average, around 240,000 unique TCR beta nucleotide sequences were sequenced per donor among a few hundred genotyped donors of the cohort, with roughly 18% of those sequences being non-productive. The study at large found these results: HLA typing was unavailable for some donors at each locus, so association tests used only the typed subset. A later analysis found that most CMV-associated TCR beta chains appeared HLA-restricted, with HLA associations seemingly driven largely by CMV exposure. A cluster of highly shared sequence variants was judged likely to be a technical artifact of the sequencing pipeline. It was suggested by the authors that the approach could potentially be generalized to other disease states and immunological phenotypes. In a later analysis, HLA-associated TCR beta chains were found to be more clonally expanded and to have lower generation probabilities than equally common non-associated chains. A later genetic analysis reported fewer N-insertions in productive TCRs among donors in an Asian-associated ancestry cluster than the roughly 620-donor mean. A few of the identified cytomegalovirus-associated TCR beta chains were confirmed in vitro to be specific for cytomegalovirus antigens. Immune exposure information for the cohort was limited to CMV serostatus. When HLA alleles, especially DR and DQ, strongly co-occurred, TCR associations were difficult to assign to individual alleles. According to a later analysis, parvovirus B19, influenza, CMV and Epstein-Barr virus appeared linked to several top co-occurrence clusters. An earlier analysis of 450 to 750 of the donors showed that most TCR beta V segments appeared in productive rearrangements either about 87% or about 30% of the time, which broadly matched IMGT annotations. An association between a missense DCLRE1C variant and V-gene and J-gene trimming of TCR beta chains was found in a later genetic analysis and replicated in an independent cohort. Specific HLA alleles were associated with 16,951 TCR beta sequences at a false discovery rate of 0.05 in a later analysis. In the study, some 180 TCR beta chains were listed as associated with cytomegalovirus. A further reported finding was that TCR beta sequences accurately predicted the HLA-A and HLA-B alleles for most subjects in the first cohort. Approximately 18 rarely observed V segments, including chromosome 9 orphons, were excluded from the earlier analysis of almost 600 of the donors because counts were too low. The 87-base-pair reads could not distinguish some IMGT-functional V segments, including TRBV6-2 and TRBV6-3, so those segments were excluded. In this cohort, only TCR beta chains were sequenced, and detectable features were limited by the absence of alpha or paired-chain data. Linkage disequilibrium might explain the correlated functional status among segregating V segments, but an unknown experimental factor could not be ruled out. While some public TCRs were present in many individuals, most TCR sequences turned up only very rarely across donors. According to a later analysis, TCR association rates differed among HLA loci, with DRB1 alleles showing the most associated TCRs and HLA-C alleles showing the fewest. Roughly uniform sequencing depth across donors was assumed in presence/absence analyses, although this assumption may not hold. Cytomegalovirus status was reported to be diagnosed by the classifier with high specificity and sensitivity in both the original and validation cohorts.

Receptor amplification or capture employed the immunoSEQ multiplex PCR assay. A mixture of 60 forward primers for TCR Vbeta segments and 13 reverse primers for TCR Jbeta segments was used in the multiplex PCR. The CDR3 region of rearranged TCR beta genes was amplified from genomic DNA by a multiplex PCR assay. On the Illumina HiSeq System, the amplified TCR beta libraries were sequenced as 87-base-pair reads. Under the source paper's analysis protocol: A later analysis counted 75 million to 100 million unique TCR beta chains across the 500 to 850 repertoires, and 9 million to 14 million of these chains were shared by at least two donors. Raw reads were error-corrected and collapsed into unique sequences with a nearest-neighbor algorithm that merged closely related sequences to remove PCR and sequencing errors. Alignment of CDR3 sequences to IMGT reference sequences was used to assign V, D and J gene segments. For a sequence to be retained, a match of at least six nucleotides was required to both a V gene segment and a J gene segment. A rearrangement was called productive if the CDR3 had no stop codons and remained in frame with V and J, and every other rearrangement was called non-productive. CDR3 was defined according to IMGT convention as the region running from the second conserved V-encoded cysteine to the conserved J-encoded phenylalanine. The earlier analysis of about 620 of the donors excluded sequences that lacked an unambiguous match to a single V gene segment. In an earlier analysis of 587 of the donors, a V segment was called functional when productive rearrangements were above 56.7%, and segregating when the standard deviation between donors exceeded 5%. To diagnose cytomegalovirus status from the catalog of TCR beta chain sequences, a statistical classification framework was built. A later analysis assigned V and J genes by comparing TCR nucleotide sequences with IMGT/GENE-DB human TR gene sequences. The TCRdist pipeline was used in a later analysis to assign CDR3 sequences and most-parsimonious VDJ recombination scenarios. In a later analysis, each TCR beta chain was defined by its CDR3 amino acid sequence together with its V-gene family, and reads without a unique V-gene family were excluded. As a way to deal with suspected cross-contamination and a sequencing artifact, a later analysis dropped hundreds of nucleotide sequences that were highly shared and had low generation probability. A later analysis calculated a clonal expansion index for each public chain from normalized within-repertoire ranks of inferred template counts. Generation probabilities in a later analysis came from a VDJ recombination model fitted to out-of-frame rearrangements, and those results were checked against IGoR. A later analysis scored TCR-TCR, TCR-HLA and TCR-CMV co-occurrence with hypergeometric tests, applying a repertoire-size bias correction to TCR pairs. To estimate false discovery rates, a later analysis permuted the HLA or CMV assignments 20 times. In a later analysis, co-occurring TCRs were grouped using DBSCAN, with TCRdist sequence similarity added in when clustering inside HLA-allele-positive subsets. For co-occurrence clustering, repertoires with fewer than 30,000 or more than 120,000 public chains were excluded, along with five repertoires with anomalous nucleotide sharing. TCRdb provides this immuneACCESS table in a form limited to in-frame rearrangements. Some clones are lacking; in checked studies, under half of them reflect an unresolved V gene, and why the rest are absent is not known. From that table come the V and J calls and clone size; the DNA was used to work out D and trimming. A total of tens of thousands of clones appear in this sample, over 75% of them only once. The ten largest clonotypes hold approximately 9.7% of the sample.

The clonotype originates from a man aged 35-49 years in good health and CMV-seronegative. The chain is encoded by TRBV2 joined to TRBJ2-2, with the D segment identity uncertain. Input material: PBMCs. The CDR3 region has the sequence CASRDLNTGELFF. The sequence in DNA is TGTGCCAGCAGAGACTTAAACACCGGGGAGCTGTTTTTT.